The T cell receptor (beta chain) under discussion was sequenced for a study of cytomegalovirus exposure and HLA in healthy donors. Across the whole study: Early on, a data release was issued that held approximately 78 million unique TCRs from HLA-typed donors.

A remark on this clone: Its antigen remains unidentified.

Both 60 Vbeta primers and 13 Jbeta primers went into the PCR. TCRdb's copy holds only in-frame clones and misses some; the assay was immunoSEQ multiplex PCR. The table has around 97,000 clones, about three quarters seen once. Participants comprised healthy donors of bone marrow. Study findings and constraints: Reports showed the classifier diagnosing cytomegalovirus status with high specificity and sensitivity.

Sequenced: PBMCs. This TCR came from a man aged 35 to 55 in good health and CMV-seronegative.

This chain's CDR3 is CASSGYDSATNEKLFF. The CDR3, as DNA: TGTGCCAGCAGTGGGTACGACAGCGCAACTAATGAAAAACTGTTTTTT. V usage is TRBV25-1 and J usage is TRBJ1-4; D might be TRBD1 (5 bases). This CDR3 region has 16 residues. The V end was cut by 4 bases, the J end by 0 bases, with 12 bases between. CDR1 and CDR2 (germline): MGHDK, SYGVNS.